Given below is one T cell receptor beta chain in context. The CDR3 is made up of 13 amino acids. The germline V and J ends were trimmed by 10 bases and 3 bases, with 14 bases remaining between them. Germline CDR1 reads MNHEY; CDR2 reads SVGAGI. The protocol was immunoSEQ multiplex PCR, while the TCRdb copy is restricted to in-frame clones and leaves out a portion. Seen here are about 370,000 clones, 80% to 90% observed once, and the top ten hold around 1%. This specimen comes from a study of blood T cell repertoires in COVID-19. The TCR comes from a man aged 18 to 30 who had recovered from COVID-19. V usage is TRBV6-5 and J usage is TRBJ2-3; possibly TRBD1 for D (5 bases). Sample: PBMCs or T cells enriched from blood (not recorded which). DNA of the CDR3: TGTGCCACGACCAGGGTAGCTACAGATACGCAGTATTTT. Translation: CATTRVATDTQYF.